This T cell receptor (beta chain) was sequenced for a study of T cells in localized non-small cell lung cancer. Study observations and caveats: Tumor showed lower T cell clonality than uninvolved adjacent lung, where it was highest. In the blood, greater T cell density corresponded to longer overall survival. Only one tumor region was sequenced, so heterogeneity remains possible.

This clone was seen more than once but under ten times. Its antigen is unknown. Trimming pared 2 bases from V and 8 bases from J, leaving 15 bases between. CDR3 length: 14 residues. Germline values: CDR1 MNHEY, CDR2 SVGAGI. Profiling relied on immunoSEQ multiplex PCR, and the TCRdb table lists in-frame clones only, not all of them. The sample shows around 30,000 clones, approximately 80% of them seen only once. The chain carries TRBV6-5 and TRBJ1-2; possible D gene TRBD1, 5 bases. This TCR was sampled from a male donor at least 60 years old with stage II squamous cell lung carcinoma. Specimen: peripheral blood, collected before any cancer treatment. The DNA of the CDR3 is TGTGCCAGCAGTTACCGGGGGACGGGCGGGGGCTACACCTTC. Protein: CASSYRGTGGGYTF.